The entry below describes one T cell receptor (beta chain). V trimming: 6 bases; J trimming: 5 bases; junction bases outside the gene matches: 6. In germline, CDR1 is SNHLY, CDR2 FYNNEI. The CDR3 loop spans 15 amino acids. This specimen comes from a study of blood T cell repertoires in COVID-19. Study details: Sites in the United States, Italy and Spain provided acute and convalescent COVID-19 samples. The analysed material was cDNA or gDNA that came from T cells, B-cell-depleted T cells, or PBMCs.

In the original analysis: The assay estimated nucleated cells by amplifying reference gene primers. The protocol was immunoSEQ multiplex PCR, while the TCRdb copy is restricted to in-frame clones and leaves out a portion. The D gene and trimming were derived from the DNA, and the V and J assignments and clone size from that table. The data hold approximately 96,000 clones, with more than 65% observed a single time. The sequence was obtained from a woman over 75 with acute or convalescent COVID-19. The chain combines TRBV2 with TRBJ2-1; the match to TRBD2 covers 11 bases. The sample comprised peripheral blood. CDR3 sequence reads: CASRLIAGGDNEQFF. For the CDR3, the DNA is TGTGCCAGCAGGCTAATAGCGGGGGGGGACAATGAGCAGTTCTTC. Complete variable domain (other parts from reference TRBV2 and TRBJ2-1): EPEVTQTPSHQVTQMGQEVILRCVPISNHLYFYWYRQILGQKVEFLVSFYNNEISEKSEIFDDQFSVERPDGSNFTLKIRSTKLEDSAMYFCASRLIAGGDNEQFFGPGTRLTVL.